The subject of this entry is one TCR beta chain. As yet, its antigen is unknown. The sample belongs to a study of cytomegalovirus exposure and HLA in healthy donors. General observations from the study: Testing in vitro showed a few CMV-associated chains specific for CMV antigens.

In germline, CDR1 is SNHLY, CDR2 FYNNEI. The CDR3 spans 14 residues. With V trimmed by 4 bases and J by 1 base, 4 bases remained unmatched. The PCR used 60 Vbeta and 13 Jbeta primers. In the original processing: In a later analysis, of 84 million or so unique beta chains, about 12 million appeared in at least two donors. The data were produced by immunoSEQ multiplex PCR, yet TCRdb's version contains in-frame clones alone and is incomplete. V, J and clone size derive from that table, while D and trimming were established from the DNA sequence. The sample shows approximately 110,000 clones, approximately 73% of them seen only once.

Sample: PBMCs. The receptor was isolated from a man aged 60 to 75 in good health and CMV-seropositive. The chain is built from TRBV2 and TRBJ2-7; 7 positions match TRBD1. DNA for the CDR3: TGTGCCAGCAGTGGGCAGGGGGAATCCTACGAGCAGTACTTC. Translating gives CASSGQGESYEQYF.